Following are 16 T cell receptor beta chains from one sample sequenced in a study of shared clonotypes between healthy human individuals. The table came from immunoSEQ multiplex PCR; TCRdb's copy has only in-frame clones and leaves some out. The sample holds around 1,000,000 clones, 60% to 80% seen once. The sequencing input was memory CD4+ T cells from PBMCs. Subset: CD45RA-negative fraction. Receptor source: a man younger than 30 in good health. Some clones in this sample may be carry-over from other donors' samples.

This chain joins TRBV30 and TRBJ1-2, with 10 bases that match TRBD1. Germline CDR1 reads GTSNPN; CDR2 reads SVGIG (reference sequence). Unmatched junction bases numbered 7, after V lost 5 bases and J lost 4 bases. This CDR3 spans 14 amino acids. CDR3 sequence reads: CAWEPGTGAYGYTF. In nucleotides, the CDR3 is TGTGCCTGGGAGCCCGGGACAGGGGCCTATGGCTACACCTTC.

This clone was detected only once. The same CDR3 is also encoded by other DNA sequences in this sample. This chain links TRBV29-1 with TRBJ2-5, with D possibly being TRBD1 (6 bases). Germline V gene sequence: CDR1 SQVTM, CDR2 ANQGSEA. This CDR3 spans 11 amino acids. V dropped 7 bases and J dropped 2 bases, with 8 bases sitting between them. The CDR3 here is CSAGQQETQYF. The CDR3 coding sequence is TGCAGCGCAGGACAGCAAGAGACCCAGTACTTC.

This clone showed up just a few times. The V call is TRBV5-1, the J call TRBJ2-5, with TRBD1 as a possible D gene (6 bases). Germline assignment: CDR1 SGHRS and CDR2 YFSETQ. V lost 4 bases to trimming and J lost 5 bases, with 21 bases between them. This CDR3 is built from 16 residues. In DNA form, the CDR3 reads TGCGCCAGCAGCCAGGGGTTTGGGGATCCGCAGGAGACCCAGTACTTC. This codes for CASSQGFGDPQETQYF.

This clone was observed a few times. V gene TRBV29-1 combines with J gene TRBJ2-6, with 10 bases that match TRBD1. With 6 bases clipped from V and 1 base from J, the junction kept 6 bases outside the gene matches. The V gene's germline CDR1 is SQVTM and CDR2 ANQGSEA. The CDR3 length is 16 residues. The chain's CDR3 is CSVLDRGPSGANVLTF. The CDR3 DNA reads TGCAGCGTCCTAGACAGGGGGCCTTCTGGGGCCAACGTCCTGACTTTC.

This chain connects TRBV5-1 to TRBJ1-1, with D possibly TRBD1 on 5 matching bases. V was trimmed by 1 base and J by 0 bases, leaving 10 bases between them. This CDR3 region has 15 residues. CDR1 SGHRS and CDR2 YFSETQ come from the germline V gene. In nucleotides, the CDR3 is TGCGCCAGCAGCTTGCAGGCAGGGATGAACACTGAAGCTTTCTTT. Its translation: CASSLQAGMNTEAFF.

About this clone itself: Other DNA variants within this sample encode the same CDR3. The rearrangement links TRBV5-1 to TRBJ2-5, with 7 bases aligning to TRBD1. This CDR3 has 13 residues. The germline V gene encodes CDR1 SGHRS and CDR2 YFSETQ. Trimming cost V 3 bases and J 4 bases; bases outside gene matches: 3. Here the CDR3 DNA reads TGCGCCAGCAGCTCGACAGGGATAGAGACCCAGTACTTC. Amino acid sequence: CASSSTGIETQYF.

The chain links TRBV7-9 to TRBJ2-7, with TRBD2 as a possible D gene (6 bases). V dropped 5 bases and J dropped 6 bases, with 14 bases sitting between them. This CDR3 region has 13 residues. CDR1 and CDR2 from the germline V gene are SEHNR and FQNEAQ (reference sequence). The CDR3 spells CASSPTSYAEQYF. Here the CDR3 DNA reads TGTGCCAGCAGCCCAACTAGCTATGCCGAGCAGTACTTC.

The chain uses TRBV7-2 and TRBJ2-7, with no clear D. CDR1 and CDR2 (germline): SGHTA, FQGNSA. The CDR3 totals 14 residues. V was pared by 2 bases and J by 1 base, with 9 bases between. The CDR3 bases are TGTGCCAGCAGCTTATTCGTCAGGTCCTACGAGCAGTACTTC. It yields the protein CASSLFVRSYEQYF.

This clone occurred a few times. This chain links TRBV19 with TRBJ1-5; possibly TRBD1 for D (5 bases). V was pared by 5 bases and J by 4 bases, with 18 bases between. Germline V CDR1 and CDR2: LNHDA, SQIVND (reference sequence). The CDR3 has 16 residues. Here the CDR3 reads CASSVGDHGVNQPQHF. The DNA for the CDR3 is TGTGCCAGTAGTGTGGGGGACCACGGGGTTAATCAGCCCCAGCATTTT.

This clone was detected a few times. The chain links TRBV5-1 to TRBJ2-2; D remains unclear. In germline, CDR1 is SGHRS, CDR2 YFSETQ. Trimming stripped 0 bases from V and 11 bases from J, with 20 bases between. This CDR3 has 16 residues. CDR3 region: CASSLEASVELGELFF. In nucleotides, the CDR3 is TGCGCCAGCAGCTTGGAGGCCAGTGTGGAACTCGGCGAGCTGTTTTTT.

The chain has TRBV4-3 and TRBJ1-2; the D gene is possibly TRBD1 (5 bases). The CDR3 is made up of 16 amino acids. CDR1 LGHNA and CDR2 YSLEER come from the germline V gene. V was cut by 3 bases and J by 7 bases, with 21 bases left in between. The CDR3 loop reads CASSQTAGLTSSGYTF. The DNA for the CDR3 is TGCGCCAGCAGCCAGACCGCGGGACTCACCTCTTCTGGCTACACCTTC.

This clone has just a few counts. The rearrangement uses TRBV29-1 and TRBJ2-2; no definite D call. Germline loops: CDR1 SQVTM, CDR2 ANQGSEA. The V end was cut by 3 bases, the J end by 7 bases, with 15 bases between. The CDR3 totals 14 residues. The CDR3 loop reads CSVELRTLGGELFF. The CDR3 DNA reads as TGCAGCGTTGAGTTACGGACCCTCGGCGGGGAGCTGTTTTTT.

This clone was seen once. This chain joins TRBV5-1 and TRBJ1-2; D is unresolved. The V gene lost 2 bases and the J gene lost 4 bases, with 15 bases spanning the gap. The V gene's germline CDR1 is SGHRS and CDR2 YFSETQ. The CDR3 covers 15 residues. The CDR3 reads CASSLLVSGGYGYTF. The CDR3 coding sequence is TGCGCCAGCAGCTTACTGGTTTCAGGCGGCTATGGCTACACCTTC. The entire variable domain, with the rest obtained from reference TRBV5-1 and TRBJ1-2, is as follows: KAGVTQTPRYLIKTRGQQVTLSCSPISGHRSVSWYQQTPGQGLQFLFEYFSETQRNKGNFPGRFSGRQFSNSRSEMNVSTLELGDSALYLCASSLLVSGGYGYTFGSGTRLTVV.

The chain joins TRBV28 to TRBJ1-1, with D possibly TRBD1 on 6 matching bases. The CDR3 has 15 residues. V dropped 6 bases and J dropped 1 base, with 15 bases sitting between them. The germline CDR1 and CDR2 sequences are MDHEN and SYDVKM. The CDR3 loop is CASSKTGQGNTEAFF. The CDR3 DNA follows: TGTGCCAGCAGCAAGACGGGACAAGGGAACACTGAAGCTTTCTTT.

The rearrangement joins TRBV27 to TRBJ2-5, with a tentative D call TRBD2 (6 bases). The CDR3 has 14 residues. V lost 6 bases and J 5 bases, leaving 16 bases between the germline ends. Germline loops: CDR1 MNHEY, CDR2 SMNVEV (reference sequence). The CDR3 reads CASSPGLRGETQYF. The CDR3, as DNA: TGTGCCAGCAGCCCGGGACTCCGAGGGGAGACCCAGTACTTC.

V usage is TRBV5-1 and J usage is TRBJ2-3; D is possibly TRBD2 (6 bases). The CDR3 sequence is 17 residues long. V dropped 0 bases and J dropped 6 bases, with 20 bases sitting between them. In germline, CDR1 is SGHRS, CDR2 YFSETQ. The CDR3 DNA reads TGCGCCAGCAGCTTGGAGGTTCTGGCGGGATCCTCGGATACGCAGTATTTT. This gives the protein CASSLEVLAGSSDTQYF.